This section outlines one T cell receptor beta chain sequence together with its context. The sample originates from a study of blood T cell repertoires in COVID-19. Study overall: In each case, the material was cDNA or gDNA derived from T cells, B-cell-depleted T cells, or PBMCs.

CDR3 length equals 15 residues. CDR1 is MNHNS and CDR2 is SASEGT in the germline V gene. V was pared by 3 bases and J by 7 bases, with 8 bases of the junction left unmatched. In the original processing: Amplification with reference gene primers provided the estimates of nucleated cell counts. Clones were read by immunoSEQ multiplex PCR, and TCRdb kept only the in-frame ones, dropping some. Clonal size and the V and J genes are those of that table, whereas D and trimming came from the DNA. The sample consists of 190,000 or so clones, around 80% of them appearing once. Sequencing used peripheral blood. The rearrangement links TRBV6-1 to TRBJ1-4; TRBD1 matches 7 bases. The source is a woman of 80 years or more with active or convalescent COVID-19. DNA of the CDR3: TGTGCCAGCAGTGACCTGACAGGGCTGCGTGAAAAACTGTTTTTT. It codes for CASSDLTGLREKLFF.